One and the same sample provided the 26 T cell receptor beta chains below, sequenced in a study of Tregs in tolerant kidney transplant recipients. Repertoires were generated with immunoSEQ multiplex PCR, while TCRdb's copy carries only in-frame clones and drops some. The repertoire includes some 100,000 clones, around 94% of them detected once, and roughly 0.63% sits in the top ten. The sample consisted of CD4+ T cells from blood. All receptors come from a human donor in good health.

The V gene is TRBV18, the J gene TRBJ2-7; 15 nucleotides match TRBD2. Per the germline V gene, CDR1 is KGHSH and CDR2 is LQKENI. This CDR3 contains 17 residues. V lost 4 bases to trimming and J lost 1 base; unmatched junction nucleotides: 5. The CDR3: CASSQTGLAGGSYEQYF. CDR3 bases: TGTGCCAGCTCACAAACGGGACTAGCGGGGGGTTCCTACGAGCAGTACTTC.

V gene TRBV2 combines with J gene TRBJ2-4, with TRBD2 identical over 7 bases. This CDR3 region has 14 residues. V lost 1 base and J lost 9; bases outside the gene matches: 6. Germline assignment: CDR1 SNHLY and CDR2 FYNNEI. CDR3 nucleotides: TGTGCCAGCAGTGAAGTGCTGGGGAGGGGCATTCAGTACTTC. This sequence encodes CASSEVLGRGIQYF.

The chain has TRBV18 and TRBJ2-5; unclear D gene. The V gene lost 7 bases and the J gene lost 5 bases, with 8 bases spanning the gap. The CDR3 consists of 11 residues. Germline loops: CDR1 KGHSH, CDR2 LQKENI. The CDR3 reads CASLVGETQYF. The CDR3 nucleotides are TGTGCCAGCTTGGTTGGGGAGACCCAGTACTTC.

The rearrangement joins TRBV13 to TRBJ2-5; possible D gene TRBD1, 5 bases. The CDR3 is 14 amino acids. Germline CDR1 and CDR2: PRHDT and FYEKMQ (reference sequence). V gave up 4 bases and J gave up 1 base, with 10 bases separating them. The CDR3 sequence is CASSYRYPQETQYF. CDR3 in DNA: TGTGCCAGCAGCTACAGGTACCCCCAAGAGACCCAGTACTTC.

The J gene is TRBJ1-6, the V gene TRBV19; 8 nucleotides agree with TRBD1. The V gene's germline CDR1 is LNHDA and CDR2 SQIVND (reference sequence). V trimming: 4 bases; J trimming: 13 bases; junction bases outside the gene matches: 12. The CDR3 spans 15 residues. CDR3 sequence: CASSKRQGARFPLHF. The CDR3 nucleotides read TGTGCCAGTAGTAAGCGTCAGGGGGCTCGTTTCCCCCTCCACTTT.

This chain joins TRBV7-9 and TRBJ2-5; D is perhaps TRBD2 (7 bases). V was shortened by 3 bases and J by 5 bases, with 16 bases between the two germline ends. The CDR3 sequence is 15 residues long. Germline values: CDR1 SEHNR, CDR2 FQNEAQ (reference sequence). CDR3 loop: CASSFWTGGEETQYF. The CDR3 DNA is TGTGCCAGCAGCTTCTGGACGGGGGGCGAGGAGACCCAGTACTTC.

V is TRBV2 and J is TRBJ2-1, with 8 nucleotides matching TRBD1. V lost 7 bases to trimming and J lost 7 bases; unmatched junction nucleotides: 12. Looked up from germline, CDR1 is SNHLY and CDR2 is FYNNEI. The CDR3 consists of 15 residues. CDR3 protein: CASKGFQDRENEQFF. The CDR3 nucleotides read TGTGCCAGCAAAGGCTTCCAGGACAGGGAAAATGAGCAGTTCTTC.

CDR3 loop: CAISEQGLAGGDEQYF. The CDR3 nucleotides read TGTGCCATCAGTGAACAGGGACTAGCGGGGGGAGACGAGCAGTACTTC. The chain combines TRBV10-3 with TRBJ2-7; 15 bases align to TRBD2. The germline V gene has CDR1 ENHRY and CDR2 SYGVKD. The V and J ends lost 3 bases and 5 bases, in that order; junction bases with no gene match: 5. This CDR3 region has 16 residues.

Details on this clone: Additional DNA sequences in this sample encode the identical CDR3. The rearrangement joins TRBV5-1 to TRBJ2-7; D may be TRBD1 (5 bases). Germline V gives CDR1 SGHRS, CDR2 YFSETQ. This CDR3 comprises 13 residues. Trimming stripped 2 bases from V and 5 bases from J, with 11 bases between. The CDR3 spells CASSFQGTDEQYF. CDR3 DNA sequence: TGCGCCAGCAGCTTTCAGGGTACGGACGAGCAGTACTTC.

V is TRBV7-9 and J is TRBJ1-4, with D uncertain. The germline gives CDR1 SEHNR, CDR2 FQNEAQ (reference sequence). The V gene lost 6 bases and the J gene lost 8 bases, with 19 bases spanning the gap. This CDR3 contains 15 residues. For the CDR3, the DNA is TGTGCCAGCAGACACTCAAGACTGGGTTTGGAAAAACTGTTTTTT. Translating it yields CASRHSRLGLEKLFF.

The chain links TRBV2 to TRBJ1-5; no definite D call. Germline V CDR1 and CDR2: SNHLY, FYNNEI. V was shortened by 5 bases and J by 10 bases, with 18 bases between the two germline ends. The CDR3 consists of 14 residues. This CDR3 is CASSPTASLGPQHF. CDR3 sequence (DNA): TGTGCCAGCAGTCCTACAGCTAGCCTAGGACCCCAGCATTTT.

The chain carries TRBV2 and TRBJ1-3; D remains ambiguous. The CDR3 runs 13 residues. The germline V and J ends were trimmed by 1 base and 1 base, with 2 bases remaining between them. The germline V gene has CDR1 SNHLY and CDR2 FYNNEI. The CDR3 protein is CASSEGSGNTIYF. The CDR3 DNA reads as TGTGCCAGCAGTGAAGGGTCTGGAAACACCATATATTTT.

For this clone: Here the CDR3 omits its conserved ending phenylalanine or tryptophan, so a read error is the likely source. CDR3 sequence: CASSVRDRGYGYTL. The CDR3 nucleotides read TGCGCCAGCAGCGTCCGGGACAGGGGCTATGGCTACACCCTC. The chain carries TRBV5-1 and TRBJ1-2; 10 bases align to TRBD1. The V gene's germline CDR1 is SGHRS and CDR2 YFSETQ. Unmatched junction bases numbered 4, after V lost 4 bases and J lost 4 bases. This CDR3 comprises 14 residues.

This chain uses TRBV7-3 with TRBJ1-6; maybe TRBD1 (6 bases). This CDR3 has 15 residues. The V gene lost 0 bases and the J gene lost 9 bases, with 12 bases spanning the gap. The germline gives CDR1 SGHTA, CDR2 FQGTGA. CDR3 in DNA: TGTGCCAGCAGCTTAACTGGGTTGGGGGCTTCACCCCTCCACTTT. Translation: CASSLTGLGASPLHF.

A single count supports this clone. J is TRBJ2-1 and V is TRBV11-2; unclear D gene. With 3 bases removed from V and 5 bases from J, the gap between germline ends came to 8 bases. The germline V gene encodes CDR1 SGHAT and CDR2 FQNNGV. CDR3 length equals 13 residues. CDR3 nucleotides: TGTGCCAGCAGCTTCCTCCTCAACAATGAGCAGTTCTTC. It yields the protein CASSFLLNNEQFF. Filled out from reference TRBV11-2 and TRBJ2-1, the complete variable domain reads EAGVAQSPRYKIIEKRQSVAFWCNPISGHATLYWYQQILGQGPKLLIQFQNNGVVDDSQLPKDRFSAERLKGVDSTLKIQPAKLEDSAVYLCASSFLLNNEQFFGPGTRLTVL.

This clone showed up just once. The chain's CDR3 is CASSRILARDNEQYF. CDR3 coding DNA: TGCGCCAGCAGCCGGATTTTAGCGCGGGATAACGAGCAGTACTTC. The chain links TRBV4-1 to TRBJ2-7; D might be TRBD2 (6 bases). This CDR3 has 15 residues. V lost 4 bases to trimming and J lost 5 bases, with 18 bases between them. CDR1 is MGHRA and CDR2 is YSYEKL in the germline V gene.

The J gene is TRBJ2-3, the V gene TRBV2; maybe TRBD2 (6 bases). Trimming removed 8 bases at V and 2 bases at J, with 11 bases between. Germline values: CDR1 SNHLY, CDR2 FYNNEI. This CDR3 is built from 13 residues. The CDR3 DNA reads TGTGCCAGCCGGGGCGGGGACACAGATACGCAGTATTTT. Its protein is CASRGGDTDTQYF.

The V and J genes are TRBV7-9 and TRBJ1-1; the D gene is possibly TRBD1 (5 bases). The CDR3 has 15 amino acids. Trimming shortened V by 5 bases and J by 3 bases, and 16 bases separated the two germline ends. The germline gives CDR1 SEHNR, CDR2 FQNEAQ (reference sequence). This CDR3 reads CASSPTRGTDTEAFF. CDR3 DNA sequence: TGTGCCAGCAGCCCGACCCGGGGCACGGACACTGAAGCTTTCTTT.

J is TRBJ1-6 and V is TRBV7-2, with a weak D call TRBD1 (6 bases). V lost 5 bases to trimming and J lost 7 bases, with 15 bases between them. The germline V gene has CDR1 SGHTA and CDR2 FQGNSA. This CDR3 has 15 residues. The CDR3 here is CASSPIQGRNSPLHF. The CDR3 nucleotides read TGTGCCAGCAGCCCTATACAGGGAAGGAATTCACCCCTCCACTTT.

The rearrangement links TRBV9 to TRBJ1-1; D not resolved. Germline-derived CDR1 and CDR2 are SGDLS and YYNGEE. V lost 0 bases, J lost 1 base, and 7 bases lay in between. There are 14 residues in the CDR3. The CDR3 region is CASSVGRKNTEAFF. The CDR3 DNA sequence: TGTGCCAGCAGCGTAGGCAGAAAGAACACTGAAGCTTTCTTT.

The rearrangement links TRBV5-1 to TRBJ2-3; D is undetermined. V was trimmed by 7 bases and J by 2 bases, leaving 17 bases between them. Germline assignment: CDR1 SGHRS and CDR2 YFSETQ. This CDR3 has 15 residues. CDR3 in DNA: TGCGCCAGCGCGCCGGGTAGCCTAATCACAGATACGCAGTATTTT. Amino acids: CASAPGSLITDTQYF.

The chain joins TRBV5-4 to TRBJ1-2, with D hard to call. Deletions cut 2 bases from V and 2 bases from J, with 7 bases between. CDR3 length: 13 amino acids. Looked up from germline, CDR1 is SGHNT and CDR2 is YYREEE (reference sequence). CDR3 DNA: TGTGCCAGCAGCTTCCGACGGAACTATGGCTACACCTTC. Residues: CASSFRRNYGYTF.

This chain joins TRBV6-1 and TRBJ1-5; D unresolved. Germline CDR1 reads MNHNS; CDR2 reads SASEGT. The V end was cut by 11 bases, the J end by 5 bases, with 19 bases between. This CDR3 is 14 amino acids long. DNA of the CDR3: TGTGCCGCCCGTCGGGGTGGGAGCGATCAGCCCCAGCATTTT. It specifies CAARRGGSDQPQHF.

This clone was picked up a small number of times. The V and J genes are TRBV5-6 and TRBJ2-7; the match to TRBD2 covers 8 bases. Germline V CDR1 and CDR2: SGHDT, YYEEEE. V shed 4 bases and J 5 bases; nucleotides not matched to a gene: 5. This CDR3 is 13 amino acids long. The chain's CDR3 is CASSQVGRDEQYF. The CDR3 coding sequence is TGTGCCAGCAGCCAGGTCGGGAGGGACGAGCAGTACTTC.

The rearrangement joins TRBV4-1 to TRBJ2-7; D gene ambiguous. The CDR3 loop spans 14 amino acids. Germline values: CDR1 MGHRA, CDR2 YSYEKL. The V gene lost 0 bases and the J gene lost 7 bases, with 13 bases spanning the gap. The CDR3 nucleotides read TGCGCCAGCAGCCAAGATAGCACTATAGGGGAGCAGTACTTC. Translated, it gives CASSQDSTIGEQYF.

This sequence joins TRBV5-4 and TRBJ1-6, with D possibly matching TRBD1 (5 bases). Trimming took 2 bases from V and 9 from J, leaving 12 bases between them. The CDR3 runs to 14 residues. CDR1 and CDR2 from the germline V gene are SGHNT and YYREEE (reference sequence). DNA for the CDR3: TGTGCCAGCAGCTTTGACAGCGCCGGTTCACCCCTCCACTTT. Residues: CASSFDSAGSPLHF. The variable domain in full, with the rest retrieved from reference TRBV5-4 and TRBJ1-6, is ETGVTQSPTHLIKTRGQQVTLRCSSQSGHNTVSWYQQALGQGPQFIFQYYREEENGRGNFPPRFSGLQFPNYSSELNVNALELDDSALYLCASSFDSAGSPLHFGNGTRLTVT.